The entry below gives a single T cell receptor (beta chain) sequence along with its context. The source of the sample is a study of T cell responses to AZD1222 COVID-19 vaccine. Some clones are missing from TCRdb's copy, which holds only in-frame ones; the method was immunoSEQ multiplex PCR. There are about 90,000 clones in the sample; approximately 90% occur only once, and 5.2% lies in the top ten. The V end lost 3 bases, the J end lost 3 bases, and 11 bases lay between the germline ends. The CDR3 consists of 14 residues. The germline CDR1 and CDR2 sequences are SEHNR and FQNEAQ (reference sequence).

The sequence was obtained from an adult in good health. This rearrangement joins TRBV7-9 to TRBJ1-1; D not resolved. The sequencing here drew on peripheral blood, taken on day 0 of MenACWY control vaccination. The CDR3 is CASSFLVGDTEAFF. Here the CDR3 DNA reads TGTGCCAGCAGCTTTCTGGTTGGGGACACTGAAGCTTTCTTT. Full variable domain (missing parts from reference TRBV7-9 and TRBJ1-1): DTGVSQNPRHKITKRGQNVTFRCDPISEHNRLYWYRQTLGQGPEFLTYFQNEAQLEKSRLLSDRFSAERPKGSFSTLEIQRTEQGDSAMYLCASSFLVGDTEAFFGQGTRLTVV.